The source of this TCR beta chain is a study of Graves' ophthalmopathy and Graves' hyperthyroidism. With 5 bases removed from V and 0 bases from J, the gap between germline ends came to 8 bases. The CDR3 covers 14 residues. The germline gives CDR1 SNHLY, CDR2 FYNNEI. Where ophthalmopathy was present, donors had moderate-to-severe activity, CAS ≥3, NOSPECS ≥4 and duration under 3 months. Clinical symptoms, serum thyroxine, TRAb, thyroid ultrasound and orbital computed tomography determined diagnosis. This clonotype was found many times. Antigen specificity is unknown. Amplified TCR beta CDR3 regions were obtained using RNA transcripts as template. HTBI primers primed a first-round RT-PCR, and a second-round multiplex PCR followed. TCRdb independently ran MiXCR on the multiplex PCR reads; one entry per CDR3 protein. The sample gives about 740,000 distinct CDR3 sequences, 40% of which show up once; approximately 43% is in the top ten.

Findings and limits, study-wide: In blood, most expanded thyroid clonotypes above 0.001 frequency were also detected. Ophthalmopathy progression predictions by the model showed about 75% specificity and about 70% sensitivity.

This chain joins TRBV2 and TRBJ1-5; D ambiguous. The sample taken for sequencing was peripheral blood. The sequence came from an adult man with Graves' ophthalmopathy. CDR3: CASSSENSNQPQHF. CDR3 in DNA: TGTGCCAGCAGTTCGGAAAATAGCAATCAGCCCCAGCATTTT.